The source of this T cell receptor (beta chain) is a study of blood T cell repertoires in COVID-19. In the study overall: Italy, Spain and the United States were the sources of the convalescent and acute COVID-19 samples. PBMCs, B-cell-depleted T cells, or T cells provided the cDNA or gDNA that made up the material.

As originally analysed: The authors estimated nucleated cell counts from reference gene primer amplification. TCRdb's table, derived via immunoSEQ multiplex PCR, lists solely in-frame clones and lacks some. V, J and clone size were drawn from that table, and D and trimming were deduced from the DNA. The data contain 250,000 to 300,000 clones, under 90% of them seen just once; the ten biggest clones take up roughly 2.1%. This CDR3 is built from 14 residues. V lost 3 bases to trimming and J lost 6 bases; unmatched junction nucleotides: 6. Germline-derived CDR1 and CDR2 are LNHDA and SQIVND (reference sequence).

Sequences were obtained from peripheral blood. The receptor was derived from a man in his forties or fifties with acute or convalescent COVID-19. The chain employs TRBV19 and TRBJ2-7, with 9 bases identical to TRBD1. The CDR3 DNA reads as TGTGCCAGTAGTATGGGGACAGGGACCCTCGAGCAGTACTTC. As protein: CASSMGTGTLEQYF.